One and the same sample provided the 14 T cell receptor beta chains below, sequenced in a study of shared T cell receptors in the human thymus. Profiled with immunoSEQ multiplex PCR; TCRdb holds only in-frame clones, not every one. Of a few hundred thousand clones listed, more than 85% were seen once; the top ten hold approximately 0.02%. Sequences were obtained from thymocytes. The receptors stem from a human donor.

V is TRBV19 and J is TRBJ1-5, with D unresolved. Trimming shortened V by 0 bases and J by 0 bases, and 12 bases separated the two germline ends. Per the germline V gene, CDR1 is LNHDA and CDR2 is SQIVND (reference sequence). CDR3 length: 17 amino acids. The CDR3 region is CASSIDRLGNSNQPQHF. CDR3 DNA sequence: TGTGCCAGTAGTATAGATCGCTTGGGGAATAGCAATCAGCCCCAGCATTTT.

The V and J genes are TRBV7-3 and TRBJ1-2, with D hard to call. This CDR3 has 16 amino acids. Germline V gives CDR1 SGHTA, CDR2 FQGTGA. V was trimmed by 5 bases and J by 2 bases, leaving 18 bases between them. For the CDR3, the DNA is TGTGCCAGCAGCCCCCCTGGGCGGCTGATCAACTATGGCTACACCTTC. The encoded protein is CASSPPGRLINYGYTF.

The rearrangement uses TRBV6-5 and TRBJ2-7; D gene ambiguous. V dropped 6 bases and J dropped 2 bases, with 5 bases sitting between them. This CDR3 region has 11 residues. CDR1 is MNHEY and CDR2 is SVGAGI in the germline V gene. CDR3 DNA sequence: TGTGCCAGCAGCCAGCCCTACGAGCAGTACTTC. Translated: CASSQPYEQYF.

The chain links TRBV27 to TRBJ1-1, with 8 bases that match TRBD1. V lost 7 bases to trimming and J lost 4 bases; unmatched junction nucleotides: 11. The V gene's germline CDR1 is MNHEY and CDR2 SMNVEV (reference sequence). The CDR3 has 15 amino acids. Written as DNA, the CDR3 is TGTGCCAGCACCCAGGGGACAGGACTCGGCACTGAAGCTTTCTTT. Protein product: CASTQGTGLGTEAFF.

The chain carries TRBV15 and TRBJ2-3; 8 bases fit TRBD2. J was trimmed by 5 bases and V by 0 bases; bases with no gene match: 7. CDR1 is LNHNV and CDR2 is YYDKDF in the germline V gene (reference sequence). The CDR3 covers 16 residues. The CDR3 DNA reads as TGTGCCACCAGCAGAGATCAAGCGGGAGCCTTAGATACGCAGTATTTT. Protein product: CATSRDQAGALDTQYF.

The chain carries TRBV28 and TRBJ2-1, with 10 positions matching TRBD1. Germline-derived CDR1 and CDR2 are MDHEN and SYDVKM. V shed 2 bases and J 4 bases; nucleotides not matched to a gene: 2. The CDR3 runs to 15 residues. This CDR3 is CASSLKGQGYNEQFF. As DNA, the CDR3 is TGTGCCAGCAGTTTAAAGGGACAGGGGTACAATGAGCAGTTCTTC.

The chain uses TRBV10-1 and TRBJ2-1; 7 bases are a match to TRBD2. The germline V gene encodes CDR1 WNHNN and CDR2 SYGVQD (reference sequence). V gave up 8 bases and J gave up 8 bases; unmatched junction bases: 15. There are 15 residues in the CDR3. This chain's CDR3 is CASQRTRGIRHEQFF. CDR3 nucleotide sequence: TGCGCCAGCCAGCGGACGCGGGGGATTAGACATGAGCAGTTCTTC.

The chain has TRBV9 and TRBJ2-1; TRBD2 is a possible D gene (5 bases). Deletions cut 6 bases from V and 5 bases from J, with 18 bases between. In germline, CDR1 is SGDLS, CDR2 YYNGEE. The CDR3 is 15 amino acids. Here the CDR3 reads CASTPRGWKDNEQFF. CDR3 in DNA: TGTGCCAGCACTCCCCGGGGTTGGAAGGACAATGAGCAGTTCTTC. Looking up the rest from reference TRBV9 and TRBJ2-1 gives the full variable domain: DSGVTQTPKHLITATGQRVTLRCSPRSGDLSVYWYQQSLDQGLQFLIQYYNGEERAKGNILERFSAQQFPDLHSELNLSSLELGDSALYFCASTPRGWKDNEQFFGPGTRLTVL.

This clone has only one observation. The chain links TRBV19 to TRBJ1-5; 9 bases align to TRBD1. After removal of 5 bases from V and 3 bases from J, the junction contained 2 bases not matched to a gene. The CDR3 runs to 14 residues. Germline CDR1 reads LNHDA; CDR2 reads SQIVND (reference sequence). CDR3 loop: CASSRTGVNQPQHF. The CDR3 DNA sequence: TGTGCCAGTAGTCGGACAGGGGTCAATCAGCCCCAGCATTTT. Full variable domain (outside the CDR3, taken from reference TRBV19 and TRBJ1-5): DGGITQSPKYLFRKEGQNVTLSCEQNLNHDAMYWYRQDPGQGLRLIYYSQIVNDFQKGDIAEGYSVSREKKESFPLTVTSAQKNPTAFYLCASSRTGVNQPQHFGDGTRLSIL.

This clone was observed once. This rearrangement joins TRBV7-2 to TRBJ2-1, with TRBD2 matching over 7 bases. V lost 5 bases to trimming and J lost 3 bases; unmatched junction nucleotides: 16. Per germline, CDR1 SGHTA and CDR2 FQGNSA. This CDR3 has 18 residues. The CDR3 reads CASSLPLGRGKVYNEQFF. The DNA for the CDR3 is TGTGCCAGCAGCCTCCCCCTCGGGCGGGGGAAAGTCTACAATGAGCAGTTCTTC.

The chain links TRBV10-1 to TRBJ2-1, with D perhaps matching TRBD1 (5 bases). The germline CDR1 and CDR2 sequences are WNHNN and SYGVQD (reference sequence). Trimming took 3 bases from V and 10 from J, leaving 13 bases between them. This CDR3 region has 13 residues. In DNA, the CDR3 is TGCGCCAGCAGTGATAGTGTACAGGACGAGCAGTTCTTC. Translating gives CASSDSVQDEQFF.

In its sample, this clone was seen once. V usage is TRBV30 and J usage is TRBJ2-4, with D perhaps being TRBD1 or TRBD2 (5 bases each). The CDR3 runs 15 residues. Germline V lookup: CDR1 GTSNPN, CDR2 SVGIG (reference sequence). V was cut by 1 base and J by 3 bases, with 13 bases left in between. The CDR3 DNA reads TGTGCCTGGAGTGCGATGGGACCGGTCAAAAACATTCAGTACTTC. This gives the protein CAWSAMGPVKNIQYF.

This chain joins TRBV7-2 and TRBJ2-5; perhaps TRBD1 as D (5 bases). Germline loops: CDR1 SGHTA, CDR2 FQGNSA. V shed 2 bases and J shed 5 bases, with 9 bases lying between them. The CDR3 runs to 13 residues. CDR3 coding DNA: TGTGCCAGCAGCTTACGGAAGGGGGAGACCCAGTACTTC. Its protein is CASSLRKGETQYF.

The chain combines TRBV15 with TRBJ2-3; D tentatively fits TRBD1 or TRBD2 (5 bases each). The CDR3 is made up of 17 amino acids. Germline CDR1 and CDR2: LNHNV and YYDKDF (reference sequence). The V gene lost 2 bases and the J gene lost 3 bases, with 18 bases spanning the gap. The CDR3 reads CATSRPRGSARTDTQYF. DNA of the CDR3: TGTGCCACCAGCAGACCAAGGGGTAGCGCTAGGACAGATACGCAGTATTTT.